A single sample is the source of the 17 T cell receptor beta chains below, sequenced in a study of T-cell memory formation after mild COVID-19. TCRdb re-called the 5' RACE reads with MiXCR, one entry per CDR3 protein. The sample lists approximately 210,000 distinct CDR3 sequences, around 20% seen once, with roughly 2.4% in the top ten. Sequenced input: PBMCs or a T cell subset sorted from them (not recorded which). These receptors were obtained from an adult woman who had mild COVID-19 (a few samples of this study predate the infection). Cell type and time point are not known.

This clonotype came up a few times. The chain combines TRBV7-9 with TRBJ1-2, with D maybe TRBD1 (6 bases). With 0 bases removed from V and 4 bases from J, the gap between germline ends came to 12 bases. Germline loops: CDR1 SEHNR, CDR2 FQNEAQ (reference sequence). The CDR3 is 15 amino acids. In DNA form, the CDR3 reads TGTGCCAGCAGCTTAGCCGGGACAAGCCTCTATGGCTACACCTTC. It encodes CASSLAGTSLYGYTF.

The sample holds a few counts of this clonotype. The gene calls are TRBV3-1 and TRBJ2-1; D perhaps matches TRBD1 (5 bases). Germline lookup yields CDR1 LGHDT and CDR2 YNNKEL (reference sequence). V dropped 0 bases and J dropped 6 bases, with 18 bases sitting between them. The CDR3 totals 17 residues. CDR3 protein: CASSQEPRVAGRNEQFF. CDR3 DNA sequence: TGTGCCAGCAGCCAAGAGCCCCGCGTGGCAGGGCGCAATGAGCAGTTCTTC.

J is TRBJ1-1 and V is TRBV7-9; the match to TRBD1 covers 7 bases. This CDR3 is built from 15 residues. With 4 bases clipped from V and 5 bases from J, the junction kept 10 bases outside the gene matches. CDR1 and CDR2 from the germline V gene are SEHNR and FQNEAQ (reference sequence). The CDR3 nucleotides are TGTGCCAGCAGCTCCCGGGACAGTGGAGGAACTGAAGCTTTCTTT. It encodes CASSSRDSGGTEAFF.

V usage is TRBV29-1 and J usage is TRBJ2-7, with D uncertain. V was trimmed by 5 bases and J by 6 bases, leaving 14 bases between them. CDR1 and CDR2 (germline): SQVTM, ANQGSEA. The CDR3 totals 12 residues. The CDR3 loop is CSVWTPGGEQYF. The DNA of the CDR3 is TGCAGCGTTTGGACCCCGGGTGGCGAGCAGTACTTC.

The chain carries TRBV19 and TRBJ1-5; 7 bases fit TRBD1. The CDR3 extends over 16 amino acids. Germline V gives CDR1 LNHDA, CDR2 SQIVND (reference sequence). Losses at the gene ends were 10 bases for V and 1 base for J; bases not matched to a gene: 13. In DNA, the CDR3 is TGTGCCACCCGTCTGGACAGGTTTAGAAGCAATCAGCCCCAGCATTTT. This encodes CATRLDRFRSNQPQHF.

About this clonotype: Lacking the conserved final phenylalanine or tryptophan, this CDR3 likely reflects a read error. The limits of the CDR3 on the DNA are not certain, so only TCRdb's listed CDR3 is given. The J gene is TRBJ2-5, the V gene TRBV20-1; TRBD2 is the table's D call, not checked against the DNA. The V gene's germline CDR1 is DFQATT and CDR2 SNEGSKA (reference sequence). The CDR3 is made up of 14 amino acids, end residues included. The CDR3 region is CSASPGTSGRPLYL.

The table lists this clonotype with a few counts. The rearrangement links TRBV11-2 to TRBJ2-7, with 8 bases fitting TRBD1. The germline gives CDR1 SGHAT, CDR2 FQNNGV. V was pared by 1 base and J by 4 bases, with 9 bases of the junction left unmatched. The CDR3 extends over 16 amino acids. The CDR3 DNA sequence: TGTGCCAGCAGCTTAGGACACCAGGGGGCACGGTACGAGCAGTACTTC. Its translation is CASSLGHQGARYEQYF.

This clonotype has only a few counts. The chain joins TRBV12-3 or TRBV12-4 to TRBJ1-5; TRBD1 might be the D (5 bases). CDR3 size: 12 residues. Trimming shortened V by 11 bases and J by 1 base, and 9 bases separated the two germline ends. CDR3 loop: CAGGMSNQPQHF. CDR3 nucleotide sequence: TGTGCCGGGGGGATGAGCAATCAGCCCCAGCATTTT.

CDR3 residues: CASSPVGRGPNTEAFF. The CDR3 DNA reads TGTGCCAGCAGCCCCGTGGGCAGGGGGCCGAACACTGAAGCTTTCTTT. The V call is TRBV11-1, the J call TRBJ1-1; 8 nucleotides match TRBD1. Germline V gene data show CDR1 as SGHAT and CDR2 as FQDESV (reference sequence). The CDR3 runs to 16 residues. With 5 bases clipped from V and 1 base from J, the junction kept 9 bases outside the gene matches. Full variable domain (rest looked up from reference TRBV11-1 and TRBJ1-1): EAEVAQSPRYKITEKSQAVAFWCDPISGHATLYWYRQILGQGPELLVQFQDESVVDDSQLPKDRFSAERLKGVDSTLKIQPAELGDSAMYLCASSPVGRGPNTEAFFGQGTRLTVV.

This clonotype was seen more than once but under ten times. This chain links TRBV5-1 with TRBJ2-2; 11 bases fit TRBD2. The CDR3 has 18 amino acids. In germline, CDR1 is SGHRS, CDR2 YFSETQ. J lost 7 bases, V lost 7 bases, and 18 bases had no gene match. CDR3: CASGARAQTSGSNGELFF. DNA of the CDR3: TGCGCCAGCGGAGCTAGGGCCCAAACTAGCGGGAGTAACGGGGAGCTGTTTTTT.

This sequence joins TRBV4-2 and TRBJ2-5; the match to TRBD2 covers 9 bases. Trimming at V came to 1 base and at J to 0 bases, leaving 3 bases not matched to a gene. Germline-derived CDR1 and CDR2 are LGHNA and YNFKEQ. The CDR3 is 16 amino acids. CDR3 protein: CASSQVLAGHQETQYF. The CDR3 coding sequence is TGTGCCAGCAGCCAAGTCCTAGCGGGGCACCAAGAGACCCAGTACTTC.

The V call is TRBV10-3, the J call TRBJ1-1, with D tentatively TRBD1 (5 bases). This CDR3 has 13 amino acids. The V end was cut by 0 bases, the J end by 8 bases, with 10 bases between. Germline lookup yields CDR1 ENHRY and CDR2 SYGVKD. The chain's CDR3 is CAISESPGLEAFF. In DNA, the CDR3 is TGTGCCATCAGTGAGTCCCCAGGGCTCGAAGCTTTCTTT.

CDR3 amino acids: CASSLTGGVAGEQYF. CDR3 in DNA: TGTGCCAGCAGCTTGACGGGTGGGGTAGCGGGAGAGCAGTACTTC. This chain connects TRBV5-4 to TRBJ2-7; TRBD2 aligns across 8 bases. The CDR3 has 15 residues. After removal of 1 base from V and 7 bases from J, the junction contained 10 bases not matched to a gene. Germline values: CDR1 SGHNT, CDR2 YYREEE (reference sequence).

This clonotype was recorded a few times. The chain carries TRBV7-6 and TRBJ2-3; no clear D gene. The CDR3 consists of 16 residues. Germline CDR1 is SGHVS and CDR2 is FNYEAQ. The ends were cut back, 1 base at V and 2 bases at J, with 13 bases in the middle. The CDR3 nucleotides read TGTGCCAGCAGCTTAGGTCGGCCCCTACCCACAGATACGCAGTATTTT. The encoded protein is CASSLGRPLPTDTQYF.

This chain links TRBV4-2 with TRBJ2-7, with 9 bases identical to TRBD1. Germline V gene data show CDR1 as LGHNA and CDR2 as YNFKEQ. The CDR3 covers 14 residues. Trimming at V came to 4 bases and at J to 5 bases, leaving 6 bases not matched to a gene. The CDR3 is CASSLAGTGNEQYF. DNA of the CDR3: TGTGCCAGCAGCCTAGCCGGGACAGGGAACGAGCAGTACTTC.

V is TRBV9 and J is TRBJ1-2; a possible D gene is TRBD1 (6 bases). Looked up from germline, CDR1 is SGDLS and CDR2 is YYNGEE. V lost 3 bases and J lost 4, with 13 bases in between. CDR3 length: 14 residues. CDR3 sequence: CASSGRDTPYGYTF. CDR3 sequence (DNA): TGTGCCAGCAGCGGCCGGGACACTCCCTATGGCTACACCTTC.

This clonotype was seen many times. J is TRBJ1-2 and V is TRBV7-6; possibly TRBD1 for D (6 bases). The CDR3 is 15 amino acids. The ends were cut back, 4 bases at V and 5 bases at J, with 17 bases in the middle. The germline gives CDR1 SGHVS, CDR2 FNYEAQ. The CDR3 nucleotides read TGTGCCAGCAGCTCCGGACCCAGGGGCCTATATGGCTACACCTTC. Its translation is CASSSGPRGLYGYTF.